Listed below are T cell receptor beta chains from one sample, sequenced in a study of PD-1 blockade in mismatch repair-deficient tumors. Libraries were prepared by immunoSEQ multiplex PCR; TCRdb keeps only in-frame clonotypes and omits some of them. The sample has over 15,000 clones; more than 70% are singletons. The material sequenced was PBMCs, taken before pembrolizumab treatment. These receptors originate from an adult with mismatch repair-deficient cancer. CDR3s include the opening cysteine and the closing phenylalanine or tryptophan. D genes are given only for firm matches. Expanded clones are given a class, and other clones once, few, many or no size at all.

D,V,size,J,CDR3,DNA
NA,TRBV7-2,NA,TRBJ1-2,CASSLRSGVNYGYTF,TGTGCCAGCAGCCTGAGGTCGGGGGTTAACTATGGCTACACCTTC
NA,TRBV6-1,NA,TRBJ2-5,CASTSGPRETQYF,TGTGCCAGCACCAGCGGCCCGAGAGAGACCCAGTACTTC
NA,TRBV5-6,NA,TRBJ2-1,CASRDLDGPVFF,TGTGCCAGCCGCGACTTGGACGGACCCGTGTTCTTC
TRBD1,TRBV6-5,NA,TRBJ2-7,CASSYTTGTYEQYF,TGTGCCAGCAGTTATACGACAGGGACCTACGAGCAGTACTTC
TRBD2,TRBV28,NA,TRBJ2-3,CASSTLLRASGRFGADTQYF,TGTGCCAGCAGTACACTATTACGGGCTAGCGGGAGGTTTGGCGCGGATACGCAGTATTTT
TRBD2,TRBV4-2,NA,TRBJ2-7,CASSQGGGGNYEQYF,TGTGCCAGCAGCCAGGGGGGGGGAGGGAACTACGAGCAGTACTTC
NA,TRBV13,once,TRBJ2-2,CASSLGDYTGELFF,TGTGCCAGCAGCTTAGGGGACTACACCGGGGAGCTGTTTTTT
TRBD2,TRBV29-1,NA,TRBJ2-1,CSVGGGSGSYEQFF,TGCAGCGTTGGGGGGGGTAGCGGGAGTTACGAGCAGTTCTTC
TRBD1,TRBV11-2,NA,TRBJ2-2,CASGRDRETGELFF,TGTGCCAGCGGCCGGGACAGGGAGACCGGGGAGCTGTTTTTT
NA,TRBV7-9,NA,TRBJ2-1,CASSAATSLKFF,TGTGCCAGCAGCGCAGCTACCTCATTGAAGTTCTTC
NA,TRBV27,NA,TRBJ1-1,CASSFARAPLNTEAFF,TGTGCCAGCAGTTTTGCGAGAGCGCCTTTGAACACTGAAGCTTTCTTT
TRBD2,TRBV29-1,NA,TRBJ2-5,CSVVGTTSGAQYF,TGCAGCGTTGTGGGGACTACCTCCGGGGCCCAGTACTTC
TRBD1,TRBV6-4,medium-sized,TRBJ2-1,CASKVGTGPSNEQFF,TGTGCCAGCAAAGTTGGGACAGGCCCCTCCAATGAGCAGTTCTTC
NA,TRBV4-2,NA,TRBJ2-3,CASSQSSTDTQYF,TGTGCCAGCAGCCAATCTAGCACAGATACGCAGTATTTT
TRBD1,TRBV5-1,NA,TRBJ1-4,CASSLNGQGHEKLFF,TGCGCCAGCAGCCTAAACGGACAGGGACATGAAAAACTGTTTTTT
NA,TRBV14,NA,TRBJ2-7,CASSPRVGLVYEQYF,TGTGCCAGCAGCCCAAGGGTAGGACTTGTTTACGAGCAGTACTTC
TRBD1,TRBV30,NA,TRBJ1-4,CAWMTGDGNEKLFF,TGTGCCTGGATGACAGGGGATGGGAATGAAAAACTGTTTTTT
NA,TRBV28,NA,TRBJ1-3,CASSHFTGTGNTIYF,TGTGCCAGCAGTCACTTTACAGGGACTGGAAACACCATATATTTT
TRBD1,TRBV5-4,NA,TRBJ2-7,CASSLGTGGPFDEQYF,TGTGCCAGCAGCTTGGGTACAGGGGGACCCTTCGACGAGCAGTACTTC
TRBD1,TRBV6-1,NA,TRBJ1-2,CASSSDRGFGYTF,TGTGCCAGCAGCAGTGACAGGGGATTCGGCTACACCTTC
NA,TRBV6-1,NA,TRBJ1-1,CASSYGVMAFF,TGTGCCAGCAGTTACGGGGTTATGGCTTTCTTT
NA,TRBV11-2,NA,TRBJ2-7,CASSFAVLSYEQYF,TGTGCCAGCAGCTTTGCAGTCCTCTCCTACGAGCAGTACTTC
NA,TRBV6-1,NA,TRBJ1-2,CASSEAPTAQPDGYTF,TGTGCCAGCAGTGAAGCCCCTACCGCACAGCCGGATGGCTACACCTTC
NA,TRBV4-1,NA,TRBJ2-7,CASSQATGWYEQYF,TGCGCCAGCAGCCAAGCTACGGGTTGGTACGAGCAGTACTTC
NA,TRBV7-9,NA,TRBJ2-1,CASSRTRGEQFF,TGTGCCAGCAGCCGGACTCGGGGTGAGCAGTTCTTC
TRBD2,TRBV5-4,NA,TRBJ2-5,CASSPGLADQETQYF,TGTGCCAGCAGCCCAGGACTAGCGGACCAAGAGACCCAGTACTTC
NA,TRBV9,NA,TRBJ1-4,CASSEGGQAYEKLFF,TGTGCCAGCAGCGAGGGGGGACAAGCTTACGAAAAACTGTTTTTT
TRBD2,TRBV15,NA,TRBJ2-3,CATSRASGGRADTQYF,TGTGCCACCAGCAGGGCTAGCGGAGGTAGGGCAGATACGCAGTATTTT
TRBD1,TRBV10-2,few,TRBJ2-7,CATGQIYEQYF,TGCGCCACGGGACAGATCTACGAGCAGTACTTC
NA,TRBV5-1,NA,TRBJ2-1,CASSLWTSTYNEQFF,TGCGCCAGCAGCCTCTGGACAAGCACCTACAATGAGCAGTTCTTC
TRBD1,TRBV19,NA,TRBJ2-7,CASSISYRGLGEQYF,TGTGCCAGTAGTATTTCCTACAGGGGGCTGGGCGAGCAGTACTTC
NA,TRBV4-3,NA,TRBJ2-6,CASSQDPASGANVLTF,TGCGCCAGCAGCCAAGATCCAGCCTCTGGGGCCAACGTCCTGACTTTC
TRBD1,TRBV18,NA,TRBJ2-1,CAGAGQGINEQFF,TGTGCCGGGGCGGGACAGGGGATCAATGAGCAGTTCTTC
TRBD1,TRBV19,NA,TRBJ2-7,CATRQGSYEQYF,TGTGCCACCCGACAGGGATCCTACGAGCAGTACTTC
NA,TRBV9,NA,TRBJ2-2,CASSSRTFRELFF,TGTGCCAGCAGCTCCCGGACTTTCAGGGAGCTGTTTTTT
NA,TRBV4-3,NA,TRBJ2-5,CASSPGNFETQYF,TGCGCCAGCAGCCCGGGGAATTTCGAGACCCAGTACTTC
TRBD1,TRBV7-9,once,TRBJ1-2,CASNPGTVANYGYTF,TGTGCCAGCAACCCCGGGACAGTAGCTAACTATGGCTACACCTTC
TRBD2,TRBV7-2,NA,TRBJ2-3,CASSLAGLVPDTQYF,TGTGCCAGCAGCTTAGCGGGACTAGTCCCGGATACGCAGTATTTT
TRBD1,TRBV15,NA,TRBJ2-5,CATSSRSGQQETQYF,TGTGCCACCAGCAGTCGGTCGGGACAGCAAGAGACCCAGTACTTC
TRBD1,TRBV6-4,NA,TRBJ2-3,CASSDSTGHTDTQYF,TGTGCCAGCAGTGACTCGACAGGGCACACAGATACGCAGTATTTT
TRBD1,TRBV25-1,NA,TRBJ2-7,CASSEFTGTGAAEQYF,TGTGCCAGCAGTGAATTCACCGGGACAGGGGCCGCCGAGCAGTACTTC
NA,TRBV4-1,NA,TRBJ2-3,CASSQELADTDTQYF,TGCGCCAGCAGCCAAGAGTTAGCGGACACAGATACGCAGTATTTT
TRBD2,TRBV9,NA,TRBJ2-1,CASSAPGTSYNEQFF,TGTGCCAGCAGCGCCCCCGGGACTAGTTACAATGAGCAGTTCTTC
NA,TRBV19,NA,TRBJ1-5,CASSIDRAVLGPQHF,TGTGCCAGTAGTATAGATCGGGCAGTTCTTGGGCCCCAGCATTTT
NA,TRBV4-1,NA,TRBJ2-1,CASSQIALDNEQFF,TGCGCCAGCAGCCAAATAGCTTTAGACAATGAGCAGTTCTTC
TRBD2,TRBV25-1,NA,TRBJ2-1,CASSEIGTSGRRNEQFF,TGTGCCAGCAGTGAAATCGGGACTAGCGGGAGGCGGAATGAGCAGTTCTTC
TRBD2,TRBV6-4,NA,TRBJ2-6,CASSEAGVSGANVLTF,TGTGCCAGCAGTGAAGCGGGAGTCTCTGGGGCCAACGTCCTGACTTTC
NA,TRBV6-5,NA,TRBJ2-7,CASLGPVAGSYEQYF,TGTGCCAGTCTGGGCCCCGTCGCGGGCTCCTACGAGCAGTACTTC
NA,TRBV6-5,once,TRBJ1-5,CASSYSRGLNQPQHF,TGTGCCAGCAGTTACTCCAGGGGACTAAATCAGCCCCAGCATTTT
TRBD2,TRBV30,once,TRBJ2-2,CVWSPSGRDTGELFF,TGTGTCTGGAGTCCTAGCGGGAGAGACACCGGGGAGCTGTTTTTT
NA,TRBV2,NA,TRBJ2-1,CASRSTTINEQFF,TGTGCCAGCAGATCAACTACCATCAATGAGCAGTTCTTC